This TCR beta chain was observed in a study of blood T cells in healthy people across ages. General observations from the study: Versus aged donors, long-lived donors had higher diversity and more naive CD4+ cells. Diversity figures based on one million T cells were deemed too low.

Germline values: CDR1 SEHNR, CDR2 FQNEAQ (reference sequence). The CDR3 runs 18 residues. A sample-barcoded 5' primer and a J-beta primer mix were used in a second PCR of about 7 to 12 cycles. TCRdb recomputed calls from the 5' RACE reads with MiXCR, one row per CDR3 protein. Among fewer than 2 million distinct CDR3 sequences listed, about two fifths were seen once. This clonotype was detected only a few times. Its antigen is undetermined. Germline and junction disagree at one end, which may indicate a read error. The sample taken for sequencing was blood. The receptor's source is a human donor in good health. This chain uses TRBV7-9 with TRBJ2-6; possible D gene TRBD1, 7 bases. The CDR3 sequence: CASSSGQEGGSGTNVLTF. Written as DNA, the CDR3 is TGTGCCAGCAGTTCCGGACAGGAGGGAGGATCTGGGACCAACGTCCTGACTTTC. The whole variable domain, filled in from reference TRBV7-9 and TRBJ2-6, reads DTGVSQNPRHKITKRGQNVTFRCDPISEHNRLYWYRQTLGQGPEFLTYFQNEAQLEKSRLLSDRFSAERPKGSFSTLEIQRTEQGDSAMYLCASSSGQEGGSGTNVLTFGAGSRLTVL.